This TCR beta chain was captured in a study of shared clonotypes between healthy human individuals. Repertoires were generated with immunoSEQ multiplex PCR, while TCRdb's copy carries only in-frame clones and drops some. The table lists fewer than 1.6 million clones, 97% to 99% of them singletons. This CDR3 is 13 amino acids long. Germline-derived CDR1 and CDR2 are SGHVS and FQNEAQ. J gave up 1 base and V 8 bases, and 5 bases lay outside the gene matches. This chain joins TRBV7-8 and TRBJ2-7; TRBD2 agrees at 7 bases. The receptor was isolated from a man aged 30 to 45 in good health. The specimen sequenced was naive CD4+ T cells sorted from blood. Subset here: CD45RA+ positively selected. CDR3 sequence (DNA): TGTGCCAGCCAACTAGCGCCTTCCTACGAGCAGTACTTC. Its translation is CASQLAPSYEQYF.